This paragraph covers one T cell receptor (beta chain) sequence. Looked up from germline, CDR1 is MNHEY and CDR2 is SVGEGT. V lost 5 bases to trimming and J lost 2 bases, with 16 bases between them. There are 16 residues in the CDR3. Per the original data handling: Nucleated cell number was recorded as an estimate derived from reference gene primer amplification. Generated by immunoSEQ multiplex PCR, the TCRdb table keeps only in-frame clones and is missing some. The V and J calls and clone size come from that table; D and trimming were worked out from the DNA. The repertoire includes over 300,000 clones, approximately 88% of them detected once, and roughly 1.2% sits in the top ten. The data originate from a study of blood T cell repertoires in COVID-19. The wider study: In each case, the material was cDNA or gDNA derived from T cells, B-cell-depleted T cells, or PBMCs.

The chain uses TRBV6-2 or TRBV6-3 and TRBJ2-4; D unresolved. Sample: peripheral blood. The TCR comes from a man in his forties or fifties with acute or convalescent COVID-19. The CDR3 protein is CASSLTHLPPKNIQYF. In nucleotides, the CDR3 is TGTGCCAGCAGTCTGACTCATCTCCCCCCCAAAAACATTCAGTACTTC.